The 17 T cell receptor delta chains listed next were all sequenced from one sample in a study of γδ T cells in repeated Plasmodium falciparum infection. TCRdb re-processed the multiplex PCR reads via CATT. The data show approximately 90,000 delta-chain clones, 0.85% to 1% seen once. Gammadelta T cells were flow-sorted from PBMC into Vgamma9/Vdelta2+ and Vdelta2-negative populations for bulk analysis. The sequencing sample was made of gamma-delta T cells from blood. Every receptor here comes from a pool of human donors (malaria-infected and uninfected, not separated).

This clone was detected a few times. A far more abundant clone sits one base away, making this likely a read error. Other DNA sequences in this sample translate to the same CDR3. The V and J genes are TRDV2 and TRDJ1, with TRDD3 matching over 8 bases. The J gene, not given by TCRdb, was assigned here from a germline match of the nucleotide sequence. The CDR3 loop spans 20 amino acids. The germline V gene has CDR1 GEAIGNYY and CDR2 EKD. In DNA, the CDR3 is TGTGCCTGTGACACCGTGAGTGGGGGATCCCCCTTTCTCTACACTGATAAACTCATCTTT. Translating gives CACDTVSGGSPFLYTDKLIF.

This clone was found many times. A far larger clone is only one base removed, so a read error is likely. The sample contains more than one DNA sequence encoding this CDR3. The V gene call reads TRDV2; no J gene was called; the D call TRDD3 from the table was never checked on the DNA. This CDR3 contains 18 residues. CDR1 is GEAIGNYY and CDR2 is EKD in the germline V gene. In DNA form, the CDR3 reads TGTGCCTGTGACACCGTAGGGGGGGATACTCTGTACACCGATAAGCTCATCTTT. Translation gives CACDTVGGDTLYTDKLIF.

This clone was seen more than once but under ten times. It is likely a read error: a sequence one base away is far more abundant. Additional DNA sequences in this sample encode the identical CDR3. V and J are TRDV1 and TRDJ1; weak D call: TRDD3 (5 bases). Trimming removed 5 bases from V and 10 bases from J, with 20 bases in between. CDR3 length equals 14 residues. The V gene's germline CDR1 is TSWWSYY and CDR2 QGS. CDR3 sequence (DNA): TGTGCTCTTGGGAGAGTCGCTGGGACCCCAGGACTCATCTTT. This gives the protein CALGRVAGTPGLIF.

There are many counts of this clone. The chain joins TRDV1 to TRDJ1, with 9 nucleotides matching TRDD3. Germline assignment: CDR1 TSWWSYY and CDR2 QGS. V lost 5 bases to trimming and J lost 0 bases; unmatched junction nucleotides: 28. The CDR3 length is 23 residues. In DNA form, the CDR3 reads TGTGCTCTTGGGAGAACTTCCAATTCTGTAAACCTACTGGGGGACTCAGACACCGATAAACTCATCTTT. Protein sequence: CALGRTSNSVNLLGDSDTDKLIF.

The table lists this clone with a few counts. A far larger clone is a single base away, which makes a read error likely. The same CDR3 can be traced to other DNA sequences in this sample. The chain is built from TRDV1 and TRDJ1, with 8 bases matching TRDD3. The J gene is absent in TCRdb and was assigned here via DNA matching to germline. The CDR3 totals 20 residues. CDR1 is TSWWSYY, CDR2 QGS, per germline. CDR3 sequence reads: CALGEPSPPKYWGLTDKLIF. The CDR3, as DNA: TGTGCTCTTGGGGAACCCAGCCCTCCCAAATACTGGGGGCTCACCGACAAACTCATCTTT.

Comment on this clone: This likely reflects a read error, since a far larger clone is one base away. In the same sample, other DNA sequences code for this CDR3. There is no J gene call, but TRDV1 is given as the V gene; TRDD3 is the table's D call, not checked against the DNA. This CDR3 is 23 amino acids long. Germline V CDR1 and CDR2: TSWWSYY, QGS. This CDR3 reads CALGELGGAFRASERAYTDKLIF. The CDR3 bases are TGTGCTCTTGGGGAACTGGGGGGCGCCTTCCGGGCGTCTGAGCGGGCGTACACCGATAAACTCATCTTC.

This clone was seen more than once but under ten times. TCRdb's protein, taken from a much larger clone, differs from this DNA's translation at residue 10, likely owing to a read error; the protein displayed comes from the DNA. V gene TRDV3 combines with J gene TRDJ1, with TRDD3 matching 13 bases. The CDR3 consists of 23 residues. Per germline, CDR1 TVYSNPD and CDR2 GDNSRS (reference sequence). V gave up 3 bases and J gave up 0 bases; unmatched junction bases: 28. DNA of the CDR3: TGTGCCTTCCCCACCGGGTTCCCGAGGCTCCACTGGGGGATACGCTCGTACACCGATAAACTCATCTTT. Protein product: CAFPTGFPRLHWGIRSYTDKLIF.

As to this clone: The protein held in TCRdb is that of a much larger clone and does not match this DNA's translation at residue 5, likely because of a read error; the protein shown is translated from the DNA. The chain employs TRDV1 and TRDJ2; D gene uncertain. Looked up from germline, CDR1 is TSWWSYY and CDR2 is QGS. This CDR3 has 12 amino acids. The germline V and J ends were trimmed by 9 bases and 4 bases, with 9 bases remaining between them. CDR3 nucleotide sequence: TGTGCTCTCGCCGTGGGGACAGCACAACTCTTCTTT. Amino acid sequence: CALAVGTAQLFF.

This chain connects TRDV2 to TRDJ1, with 12 bases matching TRDD3. TCRdb carries no J gene annotation; the J gene was assigned here by matching the DNA with germline. The germline CDR1 and CDR2 sequences are GEAIGNYY and EKD. The trim removed 3 bases at V and 3 bases at J, leaving 19 bases unmatched. The CDR3 spans 20 residues. The CDR3 sequence: CACDPVLGDTLPTMPDKLIF. For the CDR3, the DNA is TGTGCCTGTGACCCCGTACTGGGGGATACCCTACCTACTATGCCCGATAAACTCATCTTT.

In its sample, this clone was seen many times. CDR3 loop: CACDTVLGDTKLIF. CDR3 DNA: TGTGCCTGTGACACCGTCCTGGGGGATACCAAACTCATCTTT. The chain links TRDV2 to TRDJ1, with TRDD3 matching over 11 bases. CDR3 length: 14 residues. The J segment lost 8 bases and the V segment lost 0 bases, leaving 4 bases of the junction unmatched. Germline values: CDR1 GEAIGNYY, CDR2 EKD.

This clone has only a few counts. The mismatch at residue 11 between this DNA's translation and the TCRdb protein of a much larger clone likely reflects a read error; the protein shown is translated from the DNA. The rearrangement joins TRDV2 to TRDJ3; tentatively, D is TRDD3 (6 bases). TCRdb is silent on the J gene; assignment here came from matching the DNA to germline. The V gene's germline CDR1 is GEAIGNYY and CDR2 EKD. The CDR3 covers 17 residues. CDR3 nucleotide sequence: TGTGCCTGTGACACCGTACTGAGCTCCTGGGGCACCCGACAGATGTTTTTC. Residues: CACDTVLSSWGTRQMFF.

Ten or more counts support this clone. This likely traces to a read error, being one base from a far larger clone. Other DNA sequences in this specimen translate into the identical CDR3. V gene TRDV2 combines with J gene TRDJ1, with D tentatively TRDD3 (6 bases). CDR3 size: 14 residues. Germline values: CDR1 GEAIGNYY, CDR2 EKD. The CDR3 sequence: CACDAVDTRDKLIF. CDR3 nucleotides: TGTGCCTGTGACGCCGTAGATACGCGAGATAAACTCATCTTC.

This clone was seen repeatedly, ten times or more. This chain links TRDV2 with TRDJ3, with D maybe TRDD3 (5 bases). This CDR3 has 18 amino acids. Germline V lookup: CDR1 GEAIGNYY, CDR2 EKD. V lost 4 bases and J lost 0, with 15 bases in between. The DNA for the CDR3 is TGTGCCTGTGATTCGATACTGGTTAGCTCCTGGGACACCCGACAGATGTTTTTC. This codes for CACDSILVSSWDTRQMFF.

This clone was seen a handful of times. A read error likely explains why the TCRdb protein, taken from a much larger clone, differs from this DNA's translation at residue 8; the protein shown is translated from the DNA. The V call is TRDV2, the J call TRDJ1; 8 nucleotides align to TRDD3. TCRdb is silent on the J gene; assignment here came from matching the DNA to germline. The length of the CDR3 is 18 residues. V lost 0 bases to trimming and J lost 1 base; unmatched junction nucleotides: 12. From germline, CDR1 is GEAIGNYY and CDR2 EKD. CDR3 sequence reads: CACDTVSQLGGGTDKLIF. The CDR3 DNA is TGTGCCTGTGACACCGTTTCCCAACTGGGGGGGGGCACCGATAAACTCATCTTT.

To note about this clone: A read error is likely here: a far larger clone is one base away. The same CDR3 is also encoded by other DNA sequences in this sample. The chain combines TRDV2 with TRDJ1; 8 bases align to TRDD3. No J gene is reported in TCRdb; it was inferred here by comparing the DNA with germline. The CDR3 has 18 amino acids. Germline lookup yields CDR1 GEAIGNYY and CDR2 EKD. DNA of the CDR3: TGTGCTTGTGACACCATCCTGGGGGACCCCCGGTACACCGATAAACTCATCTTT. It codes for CACDTILGDPRYTDKLIF.

Concerning this clone itself: This DNA's translation differs at residue 9 from TCRdb's protein, which comes from a much larger clone; a read error is likely, and the protein shown is translated from the DNA. The V call is TRDV1, the J call TRDJ1, with a weak D call TRDD2 (6 bases). The J gene comes from matching the DNA to germline here; TCRdb lacks it. CDR1 is TSWWSYY, CDR2 QGS, per germline. Trimming shortened V by 9 bases and J by 6 bases, and 17 bases separated the two germline ends. This CDR3 spans 13 amino acids. In DNA form, the CDR3 reads TGTGCTCTGCGGCCTTCCCTGACCAATAAACTCATCTTT. It is translated as CALRPSLTNKLIF.

Note on this clone: Compared with germline, one end of the junction differs, possibly owing to a read error. The rearrangement links TRDV2 to TRDJ1; D possibly corresponds to TRDD3 (5 bases). TCRdb carries no J gene annotation; the J gene was assigned here by matching the DNA with germline. Looked up from germline, CDR1 is GEAIGNYY and CDR2 is EKD. The CDR3 length is 16 residues. The CDR3 is CARDGVGSPGTDKLIF. Here the CDR3 DNA reads TGTGCCCGTGACGGGGTGGGATCTCCGGGCACCGATAAACTCATCTTT.